The 28 T cell receptor beta chains in this list originate from one sample, sequenced in a study of blood T cell repertoires in COVID-19. Measured with immunoSEQ multiplex PCR; TCRdb has only the in-frame clones, and not every one. The table lists around 94,000 clones, roughly nine tenths of them singletons. The sequenced material came from peripheral blood. The receptors derive from a middle-aged man with active COVID-19.

This clone has just a few counts. The chain carries TRBV7-2 and TRBJ1-1; D gene uncertain. V was pared by 5 bases and J by 2 bases, with 18 bases between. CDR3 length: 16 amino acids. Germline V gene lookup returns CDR1 SGHTA and CDR2 FQGNSA. As DNA, the CDR3 is TGTGCCAGCAGCCCCTTTCGGGAAGCGCCCAACACTGAAGCTTTCTTT. It encodes CASSPFREAPNTEAFF.

The genes are TRBV6-4 and TRBJ2-1; 10 bases agree with TRBD1. Germline V gene sequence: CDR1 MRHNA, CDR2 SNTAGT. The V and J ends lost 6 bases and 8 bases, in that order; junction bases with no gene match: 13. The CDR3 runs 16 residues. CDR3 residues: CASRGTGTGVYHEQFF. The DNA of the CDR3 is TGTGCCAGCAGAGGTACCGGGACAGGGGTTTACCATGAGCAGTTCTTC.

The genes are TRBV19 and TRBJ1-6, with unresolved D. The CDR3 runs to 12 residues. Germline loops: CDR1 LNHDA, CDR2 SQIVND (reference sequence). The germline V and J ends were trimmed by 5 bases and 9 bases, with 8 bases remaining between them. In DNA form, the CDR3 reads TGTGCCAGTAGTGCGCATAGTTCACCCCTCCACTTT. It codes for CASSAHSSPLHF. Full variable domain (missing parts from reference TRBV19 and TRBJ1-6): DGGITQSPKYLFRKEGQNVTLSCEQNLNHDAMYWYRQDPGQGLRLIYYSQIVNDFQKGDIAEGYSVSREKKESFPLTVTSAQKNPTAFYLCASSAHSSPLHFGNGTRLTVT.

The chain employs TRBV7-6 and TRBJ2-5, with D possibly matching TRBD2 (5 bases). The V gene's germline CDR1 is SGHVS and CDR2 FNYEAQ. This CDR3 comprises 15 residues. Between the trimmed V and J ends, which lost 5 bases and 1 base, there was a span of 14 bases. The CDR3 here is CASSQTPRGQETQYF. CDR3 DNA: TGTGCCAGCAGCCAGACTCCCCGGGGCCAAGAGACCCAGTACTTC.

CDR3 in amino acids: CASNALGDIQYF. The CDR3 DNA sequence: TGTGCCAGCAACGCCTTAGGGGACATTCAGTACTTC. The V call is TRBV6-5, the J call TRBJ2-4, with a possible D match to TRBD1 (5 bases). There are 12 residues in the CDR3. The germline CDR1 and CDR2 sequences are MNHEY and SVGAGI. Trimming left V 7 bases short and J 8 bases short, with 12 bases between.

This clone has just a few counts. This sequence joins TRBV6-6 and TRBJ2-7, with 9 nucleotides matching TRBD1. The CDR3 has 15 residues. The J segment lost 5 bases and the V segment lost 5 bases, leaving 10 bases of the junction unmatched. Looked up from germline, CDR1 is MNHNY and CDR2 is SVGAGI (reference sequence). CDR3 in amino acids: CASSKQRQGGHEQYF. The CDR3 nucleotides read TGTGCCAGCAGTAAACAAAGACAGGGGGGCCACGAGCAGTACTTC.

The rearrangement links TRBV18 to TRBJ1-2, with 8 positions matching TRBD1. The CDR3 is 14 residues long. Trimming at V came to 5 bases and at J to 3 bases, leaving 5 bases not matched to a gene. CDR1 and CDR2 (germline): KGHSH, LQKENI. CDR3 DNA sequence: TGTGCCAGCTCAGGCACAGGGGGACACTATGGCTACACCTTC. Protein product: CASSGTGGHYGYTF.

This chain links TRBV29-1 with TRBJ2-7; D perhaps matches TRBD1 (6 bases). CDR1 and CDR2 from the germline V gene are SQVTM and ANQGSEA. The V gene lost 6 bases and the J gene lost 3 bases, with 15 bases spanning the gap. This CDR3 has 13 amino acids. The CDR3 spells CSVSRGNGYEQYF. CDR3 DNA: TGCAGCGTAAGTAGGGGGAACGGCTACGAGCAGTACTTC.

V usage is TRBV2 and J usage is TRBJ1-3; 7 bases agree with TRBD1. CDR3 length equals 14 residues. The V gene's germline CDR1 is SNHLY and CDR2 FYNNEI. The ends lost 5 bases at V and 2 bases at J; junction bases unmatched: 3. CDR3 sequence reads: CASSTDRAGNTIYF. The CDR3 DNA sequence: TGTGCCAGCAGTACCGACAGGGCTGGAAACACCATATATTTT.

V usage is TRBV5-6 and J usage is TRBJ1-1; TRBD1 matches 7 bases. Germline V gene data show CDR1 as SGHDT and CDR2 as YYEEEE. V shed 1 base, J shed 3 bases, and the junction held 3 bases outside the gene matches. The CDR3 length is 14 residues. CDR3 region: CASSLQQGYTEAFF. DNA of the CDR3: TGTGCCAGCAGCTTGCAACAGGGGTACACTGAAGCTTTCTTT.

This clone was counted only a few times. V is TRBV4-1 and J is TRBJ1-6; D not resolved. The germline V gene has CDR1 MGHRA and CDR2 YSYEKL. This CDR3 spans 14 amino acids. The ends were cut back, 3 bases at V and 4 bases at J, with 7 bases in the middle. The DNA of the CDR3 is TGCGCCAGCAGCCACGGTAGTTATAATTCACCCCTCCACTTT. Translation: CASSHGSYNSPLHF.

CDR3 in amino acids: CASGFRTTIYF. CDR3 coding DNA: TGTGCTAGTGGTTTCCGTACAACCATATATTTT. The gene calls are TRBV12-5 and TRBJ1-3; D not certain. Germline assignment: CDR1 LGHNT and CDR2 FRNRAP. This CDR3 has 11 residues. V was trimmed by 3 bases and J by 10 bases, leaving 7 bases between them.

The V gene is TRBV6-5, the J gene TRBJ2-2, with TRBD2 matching over 12 bases. Per the germline V gene, CDR1 is MNHEY and CDR2 is SVGAGI. The CDR3 length is 15 residues. The V and J ends lost 4 bases and 6 bases, in that order; junction bases with no gene match: 3. The CDR3 DNA reads as TGTGCCAGCAGTTGGACTAGCGGGGCCCCCGGGGAGCTGTTTTTT. This translates into CASSWTSGAPGELFF.

A single count supports this clone. The chain couples TRBV6-5 to TRBJ1-4; tentatively, D is TRBD1 (5 bases). Trimming cost V 6 bases and J 5 bases, with 10 bases left between them. Germline CDR1 reads MNHEY; CDR2 reads SVGAGI. This CDR3 is 13 amino acids long. DNA for the CDR3: TGTGCCAGCAGGCGGGGCGGGAATGAAAAACTGTTTTTT. Translation gives CASRRGGNEKLFF.

The chain links TRBV2 to TRBJ1-3; no clear D. The CDR3 sequence is 15 residues long. Germline V lookup: CDR1 SNHLY, CDR2 FYNNEI. V was pared by 1 base and J by 0 bases, with 7 bases between. The CDR3, as DNA: TGTGCCAGCAGTGAAGGCGGCTCCTCTGGAAACACCATATATTTT. Its protein product is CASSEGGSSGNTIYF.

V and J are TRBV6-6 and TRBJ2-5; D remains ambiguous. The CDR3 has 12 residues. Germline-derived CDR1 and CDR2 are MNHNY and SVGAGI (reference sequence). With 7 bases removed from V and 2 bases from J, the gap between germline ends came to 8 bases. The CDR3 nucleotides are TGTGCCAGCACGTGGAGTCAAGAGACCCAGTACTTC. Amino acid sequence: CASTWSQETQYF.

The chain joins TRBV9 to TRBJ2-2; D is possibly TRBD2 (6 bases). Germline-derived CDR1 and CDR2 are SGDLS and YYNGEE. The CDR3 has 15 residues. Trimming took 2 bases from V and 4 from J, leaving 12 bases between them. CDR3 residues: CASSVAGSGTGELFF. DNA of the CDR3: TGTGCCAGCAGCGTCGCGGGTAGCGGCACCGGGGAGCTGTTTTTT. The complete variable domain, with remaining parts taken from reference TRBV9 and TRBJ2-2, reads DSGVTQTPKHLITATGQRVTLRCSPRSGDLSVYWYQQSLDQGLQFLIQYYNGEERAKGNILERFSAQQFPDLHSELNLSSLELGDSALYFCASSVAGSGTGELFFGEGSRLTVL.

This clone was seen a single time. J is TRBJ1-2 and V is TRBV6-5, with 7 bases aligning to TRBD1. The V gene's germline CDR1 is MNHEY and CDR2 SVGAGI. The CDR3 contains 14 residues. V was clipped by 6 bases and J by 4 bases; unmatched bases: 8. The CDR3 spells CASSRSAGGYGYTF. The CDR3 DNA reads as TGTGCCAGCAGCCGTTCGGCAGGGGGCTATGGCTACACCTTC.

CDR3 nucleotide sequence: TGTGCCAGCAGTCTGGGACTAGCGGGGGTGGCCCTGACCTACGAGCAGTACTTC. It is translated as CASSLGLAGVALTYEQYF. The chain has TRBV6-2 or TRBV6-3 and TRBJ2-7; 14 bases map to TRBD2. This CDR3 comprises 18 residues. After removal of 5 bases from V and 2 bases from J, the junction contained 11 bases not matched to a gene. The germline gives CDR1 MNHEY, CDR2 SVGEGT.

The chain has TRBV21-1 and TRBJ2-2; the D call in the table, TRBD2, was not verified against the DNA. TRBV21-1 is termed a pseudogene. This CDR3 is built from 17 residues. The CDR3 region has the DNA TGTGCCAGCAGCGAAATATGCCCTACTCGGAACACCGGGGAGCTGTTTTTT. Its protein is CASSEICPTRNTGELFF.

The CDR3 sequence: CASSQRVGGYDEAFF. DNA for the CDR3: TGTGCCAGCTCACAAAGGGTCGGGGGGTACGATGAAGCTTTCTTT. The V call is TRBV18, the J call TRBJ1-1; a weak D match, TRBD1 (5 bases). Trimming stripped 4 bases from V and 7 bases from J, with 19 bases between. The CDR3 length is 15 residues. Germline V gene lookup returns CDR1 KGHSH and CDR2 LQKENI. The full variable domain, in which reference TRBV18 and TRBJ1-1 provide the parts outside the CDR3, is NAGVMQNPRHLVRRRGQEARLRCSPMKGHSHVYWYRQLPEEGLKFMVYLQKENIIDESGMPKERFSAEFPKEGPSILRIQQVVRGDSAAYFCASSQRVGGYDEAFFGQGTRLTVV.

The chain employs TRBV5-6 and TRBJ1-2, with TRBD1 identical over 7 bases. Germline trimming cut 2 bases from V and 4 bases from J; bases unmatched to any gene: 5. The CDR3 totals 14 residues. Germline loops: CDR1 SGHDT, CDR2 YYEEEE. The DNA for the CDR3 is TGTGCCAGCAGCTTAGGGGCAGGGGGCTATGGCTACACCTTC. Translating gives CASSLGAGGYGYTF.

CDR3 nucleotide sequence: TGTGCCAGCAACCGCGGACAGGGGACCGAGCAGTACTTC. Translation: CASNRGQGTEQYF. This chain connects TRBV6-5 to TRBJ2-7, with 9 bases fitting TRBD1. Germline CDR1 MNHEY, CDR2 SVGAGI. There are 13 residues in the CDR3. V lost 7 bases and J lost 6; bases outside the gene matches: 7.

The V call is TRBV15, the J call TRBJ1-5; 9 nucleotides line up with TRBD1. Per the germline V gene, CDR1 is LNHNV and CDR2 is YYDKDF (reference sequence). This CDR3 region has 17 residues. The V gene end was trimmed by 4 bases and the J gene end by 4 bases; junction bases not matched to a gene: 11. In DNA form, the CDR3 reads TGTGCCACCAGCACGAGATTTGGGACAGGGAGAAATCAGCCCCAGCATTTT. It encodes CATSTRFGTGRNQPQHF.

V usage is TRBV6-4 and J usage is TRBJ2-3; 8 nucleotides match TRBD2. CDR3 length equals 14 residues. Per germline, CDR1 MRHNA and CDR2 SNTAGT. After removal of 3 bases from V and 5 bases from J, the junction contained 4 bases not matched to a gene. CDR3 bases: TGTGCCAGCAGTGAATTAGCGGGGAGAGATACGCAGTATTTT. It is translated as CASSELAGRDTQYF.

V and J are TRBV11-2 and TRBJ2-7, with D possibly matching TRBD1 (5 bases). The CDR3 extends over 17 amino acids. V shed 1 base and J shed 0 bases, with 16 bases lying between them. CDR1 is SGHAT and CDR2 is FQNNGV in the germline V gene. This chain's CDR3 is CASSLGVGQGSSYEQYF. The CDR3 nucleotides read TGTGCCAGCAGCTTAGGAGTAGGGCAGGGCAGCTCCTACGAGCAGTACTTC.

Here the CDR3 reads CASSPWTGEGNTIYF. The CDR3 nucleotides read TGTGCCAGCAGCCCTTGGACAGGGGAGGGAAACACCATATATTTT. The V and J genes are TRBV7-3 and TRBJ1-3; TRBD1 agrees at 9 bases. The trim removed 5 bases at V and 4 bases at J, leaving 6 bases unmatched. This CDR3 spans 15 amino acids. Germline CDR1 and CDR2: SGHTA and FQGTGA.

The V and J genes are TRBV2 and TRBJ2-5; D gene ambiguous. Between the trimmed V and J ends, which lost 4 bases and 3 bases, there was a span of 15 bases. The CDR3 is 15 amino acids. Germline V CDR1 and CDR2: SNHLY, FYNNEI. The DNA for the CDR3 is TGTGCCAGCAGTGGGGTCGGAGTACTTGAAGAGACCCAGTACTTC. Protein: CASSGVGVLEETQYF.